One sample yielded the 19 T cell receptor beta chains listed below, sequenced in a study of PD-1 blockade in classical Hodgkin lymphoma. The assay was immunoSEQ multiplex PCR, and TCRdb's table has in-frame clones only and misses some. The data contain over 70,000 clones, 90% of them singletons. As for time point: cycle 4 day 1 (C4D1), after less than 7 weeks of nivolumab. Every patient relapsed after autologous stem cell transplantation, and brentuximab vedotin exposure varied. The source material was peripheral blood mononuclear cells (PBMCs), sampled before the fourth cycle of nivolumab. The receptors shown here come from a human donor with classical Hodgkin lymphoma.

The CDR3 region has the DNA TGTGCCAGCAGCGTGGGACAGGGGGCGAGGAGGACGCAGTATTTT. It codes for CASSVGQGARRTQYF. V usage is TRBV9 and J usage is TRBJ2-3, with 12 bases aligning to TRBD1. The trim removed 2 bases at V and 9 bases at J, leaving 7 bases unmatched. This CDR3 has 15 residues. Germline CDR1 is SGDLS and CDR2 is YYNGEE. Supplemented by reference TRBV9 and TRBJ2-3, the full variable domain reads DSGVTQTPKHLITATGQRVTLRCSPRSGDLSVYWYQQSLDQGLQFLIQYYNGEERAKGNILERFSAQQFPDLHSELNLSSLELGDSALYFCASSVGQGARRTQYFGPGTRLTVL.

This chain links TRBV7-9 with TRBJ2-5, with TRBD1 matching 11 bases. J gave up 5 bases and V 6 bases, and 8 bases lay outside the gene matches. CDR3 length: 15 amino acids. Germline lookup yields CDR1 SEHNR and CDR2 FQNEAQ (reference sequence). CDR3 sequence: CASSWGQGVWETQYF. CDR3 bases: TGTGCCAGCAGTTGGGGACAGGGGGTATGGGAGACCCAGTACTTC.

The chain couples TRBV6-6 to TRBJ2-1, with 10 bases aligning to TRBD1. Germline CDR1 MNHNY, CDR2 SVGAGI (reference sequence). The junction had 9 bases not matched to a gene; V was cut back by 6 bases and J by 4 bases. The CDR3 spans 16 residues. CDR3: CASSFPGQGRYNEQFF. CDR3 nucleotide sequence: TGTGCCAGCAGCTTCCCGGGACAGGGGAGGTACAATGAGCAGTTCTTC.

The chain recombines TRBV5-1 with TRBJ1-4, with D possibly TRBD1 on 6 matching bases. The CDR3 is 14 amino acids. In germline, CDR1 is SGHRS, CDR2 YFSETQ. Trimming removed 3 bases from V and 2 bases from J, with 8 bases in between. The CDR3 protein is CASSWTATNEKLFF. CDR3 sequence (DNA): TGCGCCAGCAGCTGGACAGCGACTAATGAAAAACTGTTTTTT.

V and J are TRBV4-2 and TRBJ2-7, with 7 bases lining up with TRBD1. Per the germline V gene, CDR1 is LGHNA and CDR2 is YNFKEQ. The V segment lost 3 bases and the J segment 7 bases; nucleotides outside the gene matches: 3. The CDR3 is 12 residues long. CDR3: CASSHQGEEQYF. DNA for the CDR3: TGTGCCAGCAGCCATCAGGGGGAGGAGCAGTACTTC.

The chain joins TRBV5-3 to TRBJ2-5; D perhaps matches TRBD1 (6 bases). TRBV5-3 is reported as an ORF; its role is uncertain. The V and J ends lost 2 bases and 5 bases respectively, with 10 bases between them. The CDR3 loop spans 13 amino acids. The CDR3 DNA is TGTGCCAGAAGCTTTAAGGGGGAGGAGACCCAGTACTTC. Translation: CARSFKGEETQYF.

This clone has just one count. The chain links TRBV5-6 to TRBJ2-3; D gene unclear. This CDR3 spans 14 amino acids. Germline values: CDR1 SGHDT, CDR2 YYEEEE. The ends were cut back, 4 bases at V and 2 bases at J, with 11 bases in the middle. CDR3 amino acids: CASSIGTLTDTQYF. The CDR3 DNA sequence: TGTGCCAGCAGCATCGGTACTCTCACAGATACGCAGTATTTT.

In its sample, this clone was seen once. V gene TRBV7-3 combines with J gene TRBJ1-6; D not resolved. CDR1 and CDR2 from the germline V gene are SGHTA and FQGTGA. The ends were cut back, 1 base at V and 8 bases at J, with 6 bases in the middle. The CDR3 has 13 amino acids. The CDR3 loop is CASSLKWHSPLHF. DNA of the CDR3: TGTGCCAGCAGCTTAAAGTGGCATTCACCCCTCCACTTT. Full variable domain (outside the CDR3, taken from reference TRBV7-3 and TRBJ1-6): GAGVSQTPSNKVTEKGKYVELRCDPISGHTALYWYRQSLGQGPEFLIYFQGTGAADDSGLPNDRFFAVRPEGSVSTLKIQRTERGDSAVYLCASSLKWHSPLHFGNGTRLTVT.

V usage is TRBV5-5 and J usage is TRBJ1-2; D unresolved. Trimming cost V 5 bases and J 1 base, with 12 bases left between them. Per the germline V gene, CDR1 is SGHKS and CDR2 is YYEKEE (reference sequence). This CDR3 is 14 amino acids long. As DNA, the CDR3 is TGTGCCAGCAGAGGCAGCAACAATAACTATGGCTACACCTTC. It encodes CASRGSNNNYGYTF.

The chain is built from TRBV9 and TRBJ1-4, with D maybe TRBD1 (6 bases). The V end lost 3 bases, the J end lost 6 bases, and 15 bases lay between the germline ends. This CDR3 is built from 15 residues. CDR1 and CDR2 (germline): SGDLS, YYNGEE. CDR3: CASSGLMGAHEKLFF. The CDR3 nucleotides read TGTGCCAGCAGCGGGTTAATGGGGGCGCATGAAAAACTGTTTTTT.

The V and J genes are TRBV6-5 and TRBJ2-7; no firm D call. The length of the CDR3 is 13 residues. Germline assignment: CDR1 MNHEY and CDR2 SVGAGI. With 4 bases removed from V and 2 bases from J, the gap between germline ends came to 9 bases. CDR3 bases: TGTGCCAGCAGTTTATCCCACGCCTACGAGCAGTACTTC. Its translation: CASSLSHAYEQYF.

The rearrangement links TRBV7-8 to TRBJ1-5; TRBD1 aligns across 11 bases. Germline V lookup: CDR1 SGHVS, CDR2 FQNEAQ. CDR3 size: 12 residues. J was trimmed by 7 bases and V by 8 bases; bases with no gene match: 1. DNA for the CDR3: TGTGCCAGCGGGACAGGGGGACAGCCCCAGCATTTT. Its translation: CASGTGGQPQHF.

The J gene is TRBJ1-1, the V gene TRBV27; D unclear. Germline CDR1 MNHEY, CDR2 SMNVEV (reference sequence). CDR3 size: 13 residues. V was shortened by 3 bases and J by 5 bases, with 10 bases between the two germline ends. The CDR3 spells CASSFGAVTEAFF. CDR3 DNA: TGTGCCAGCAGTTTTGGAGCGGTAACTGAAGCTTTCTTT.

The V and J genes are TRBV29-1 and TRBJ1-3, with TRBD1 matching over 7 bases. This CDR3 has 14 amino acids. Trimming removed 5 bases from V and 0 bases from J; junction bases left unmatched: 4. CDR1 and CDR2 (germline): SQVTM, ANQGSEA. This CDR3 is CSVQAGGSGNTIYF. Here the CDR3 DNA reads TGCAGCGTTCAGGCAGGGGGCTCTGGAAACACCATATATTTT.

This chain connects TRBV7-3 to TRBJ1-1; D may be TRBD1 (5 bases). Trimming shortened V by 5 bases and J by 1 base, and 8 bases separated the two germline ends. The CDR3 has 13 amino acids. The germline gives CDR1 SGHTA, CDR2 FQGTGA. The CDR3: CASSRQQNTEAFF. CDR3 bases: TGTGCCAGCAGCAGACAGCAGAACACTGAAGCTTTCTTT.

The gene calls are TRBV10-3 and TRBJ2-7; 7 bases align to TRBD2. V lost 2 bases and J lost 2; bases outside the gene matches: 6. This CDR3 is 15 amino acids long. CDR1 ENHRY and CDR2 SYGVKD come from the germline V gene. The CDR3 loop is CAISEEGTTAYEQYF. The CDR3, as DNA: TGTGCCATCAGTGAGGAGGGGACTACCGCCTACGAGCAGTACTTC.

This clone was picked up one time. The chain employs TRBV25-1 and TRBJ1-3, with unresolved D. This CDR3 is 14 amino acids long. V lost 4 bases to trimming and J lost 4 bases, with 11 bases between them. Germline lookup yields CDR1 MGHDK and CDR2 SYGVNS. The CDR3 region is CASSGTLSGNTIYF. DNA for the CDR3: TGTGCCAGCAGTGGAACCCTTTCCGGAAACACCATATATTTT.

This clone showed up just once. This chain connects TRBV7-2 to TRBJ2-7, with unresolved D. CDR1 and CDR2 (germline): SGHTA, FQGNSA. Trimming shortened V by 5 bases and J by 3 bases, and 11 bases separated the two germline ends. This CDR3 is built from 13 residues. CDR3 coding DNA: TGTGCCAGCAGCAGGGCAGTGAGCTACGAGCAGTACTTC. Protein sequence: CASSRAVSYEQYF.

The chain employs TRBV11-3 and TRBJ2-2; no clear D gene. CDR1 and CDR2 from the germline V gene are SGHNT and YENEEA. V shed 3 bases and J shed 1 base, with 6 bases lying between them. This CDR3 is built from 14 residues. CDR3 amino acids: CASSFGRNTGELFF. The CDR3 DNA is TGTGCCAGCAGCTTTGGCAGGAACACCGGGGAGCTGTTTTTT.